This T cell receptor (beta chain) was captured by sequencing in a study of graft-versus-host responses after intestinal transplantation. Study at large: Isolated intestinal, liver-intestinal, or multivisceral transplants had been given to the recipients.

Only in-frame clones appear in the TCRdb table, and some are missing; sequencing was by immunoSEQ multiplex PCR. This table has around 120,000 clones, around 93% appearing once. Study-level points and caveats: Early post-transplant HvG declines tracked with peak circulating GvH clone levels.

V dropped 8 bases and J dropped 1 base, with 12 bases sitting between them. This CDR3 contains 14 residues. Germline CDR1 and CDR2: MNHNY and SVGAGI (reference sequence). As to this clone: Its antigen is unknown.

The chain links TRBV6-6 to TRBJ2-1, with a weak D call TRBD2 (6 bases). Sequencing used unstimulated CD4+ T cells sorted from spleen or lymph node cells, obtained before intestinal transplant. The TCR was taken from a human donor who received an intestinal transplant. In DNA, the CDR3 is TGTGCCAGCCTCCCCCGGGAGTCCTACAATGAGCAGTTCTTC. The encoded protein is CASLPRESYNEQFF.